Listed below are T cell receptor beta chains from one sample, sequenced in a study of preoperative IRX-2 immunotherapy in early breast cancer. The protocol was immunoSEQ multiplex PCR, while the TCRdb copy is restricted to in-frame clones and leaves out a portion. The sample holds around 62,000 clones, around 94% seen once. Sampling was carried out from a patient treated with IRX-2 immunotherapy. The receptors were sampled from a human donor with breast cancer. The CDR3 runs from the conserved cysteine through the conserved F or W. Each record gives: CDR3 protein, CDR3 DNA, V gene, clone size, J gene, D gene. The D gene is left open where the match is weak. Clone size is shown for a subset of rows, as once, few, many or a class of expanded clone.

CDR3 protein: CASGGEGNEKLFF
CDR3 DNA: TGTGCCAGCGGGGGGGAGGGTAATGAAAAACTGTTTTTT
V gene: TRBV6-4
clone size: NA
J gene: TRBJ1-4
D gene: NA

CDR3 protein: CASSQDWRIPYNEQFF
CDR3 DNA: TGCGCCAGCAGCCAAGATTGGAGGATCCCCTACAATGAGCAGTTCTTC
V gene: TRBV4-3
clone size: NA
J gene: TRBJ2-1
D gene: NA

CDR3 protein: CASSLSGFCYGYTF
CDR3 DNA: TGTGCCAGCAGCTTATCTGGGTTTTGCTATGGCTACACCTTC
V gene: TRBV11-3
clone size: NA
J gene: TRBJ1-2
D gene: NA

CDR3 protein: CASSLEAGGSYEQYF
CDR3 DNA: TGTGCCAGCAGCTTAGAGGCGGGGGGCTCCTACGAGCAGTACTTC
V gene: TRBV13
clone size: NA
J gene: TRBJ2-7
D gene: TRBD2

CDR3 protein: CASSPSRDTEAFF
CDR3 DNA: TGTGCCAGCTCACCAAGCAGGGACACTGAAGCTTTCTTT
V gene: TRBV18
clone size: NA
J gene: TRBJ1-1
D gene: NA

CDR3 protein: CSVEKPGHTYEQYF
CDR3 DNA: TGCAGCGTTGAAAAGCCGGGACATACATACGAGCAGTACTTC
V gene: TRBV29-1
clone size: NA
J gene: TRBJ2-7
D gene: NA

CDR3 protein: CASSLGRLLAVDNEQFF
CDR3 DNA: TGTGCCAGCAGCTTAGGCCGCCTCTTAGCGGTGGACAATGAGCAGTTCTTC
V gene: TRBV11-3
clone size: NA
J gene: TRBJ2-1
D gene: NA

CDR3 protein: CATSRVGGGPGVETQYF
CDR3 DNA: TGTGCCACCAGCAGAGTTGGCGGGGGCCCCGGGGTGGAGACCCAGTACTTC
V gene: TRBV15
clone size: NA
J gene: TRBJ2-5
D gene: NA

CDR3 protein: CASSFTIQETQYF
CDR3 DNA: TGTGCCAGCAGCTTCACTATTCAAGAGACCCAGTACTTC
V gene: TRBV7-2
clone size: NA
J gene: TRBJ2-5
D gene: NA

CDR3 protein: CASSVSRGTEAFF
CDR3 DNA: TGTGCCAGCAGCGTAAGTCGAGGGACTGAAGCTTTCTTT
V gene: TRBV9
clone size: NA
J gene: TRBJ1-1
D gene: NA

CDR3 protein: CASSLGQGAYEQYF
CDR3 DNA: TGTGCCAGCAGCTTGGGCCAGGGGGCTTACGAGCAGTACTTC
V gene: TRBV5-8
clone size: NA
J gene: TRBJ2-7
D gene: TRBD1

CDR3 protein: CAWTVPERKLAGELFF
CDR3 DNA: TGTGCCTGGACCGTACCTGAGAGAAAATTGGCCGGGGAGCTGTTTTTT
V gene: TRBV30
clone size: NA
J gene: TRBJ2-2
D gene: NA

CDR3 protein: CARSLAGQPRGHRHQPTDTQYF
CDR3 DNA: TGTGCCAGAAGCTTGGCGGGACAGCCGAGGGGGCATAGGCACCAACCCACAGATACGCAGTATTTT
V gene: TRBV5-3
clone size: NA
J gene: TRBJ2-3
D gene: TRBD1

CDR3 protein: CASSLNRDSPLHF
CDR3 DNA: TGTGCCAGCAGTTTGAACAGAGATTCACCCCTCCACTTT
V gene: TRBV27
clone size: NA
J gene: TRBJ1-6
D gene: NA

CDR3 protein: CASGRLAGGQSSYEQYF
CDR3 DNA: TGTGCCAGCGGTAGACTAGCGGGGGGACAAAGCTCCTACGAGCAGTACTTC
V gene: TRBV27
clone size: NA
J gene: TRBJ2-7
D gene: TRBD2

CDR3 protein: CASSSQGPSYEQYF
CDR3 DNA: TGCGCCAGCAGCTCCCAGGGACCCTCCTACGAGCAGTACTTC
V gene: TRBV5-1
clone size: NA
J gene: TRBJ2-7
D gene: NA

CDR3 protein: CASSLLAGGSYEQYF
CDR3 DNA: TGTGCCAGCAGCTTATTAGCGGGAGGGTCCTACGAGCAGTACTTC
V gene: TRBV7-2
clone size: NA
J gene: TRBJ2-7
D gene: TRBD2

CDR3 protein: CASSGQPGPGELFF
CDR3 DNA: TGTGCCAGCAGCGGCCAGCCCGGCCCCGGGGAGCTGTTTTTT
V gene: TRBV9
clone size: NA
J gene: TRBJ2-2
D gene: NA

CDR3 protein: CSVEVPGEQYF
CDR3 DNA: TGCAGCGTTGAAGTTCCTGGGGAGCAGTACTTC
V gene: TRBV29-1
clone size: NA
J gene: TRBJ2-7
D gene: NA

CDR3 protein: CASRLGGAKPQHF
CDR3 DNA: TGTGCAAGTCGCTTAGGGGGAGCGAAGCCCCAGCATTTT
V gene: TRBV12-2
clone size: NA
J gene: TRBJ1-5
D gene: NA

CDR3 protein: CASSYHRGAEQPQHF
CDR3 DNA: TGTGCCAGCAGTTACCACAGGGGCGCAGAACAGCCCCAGCATTTT
V gene: TRBV28
clone size: NA
J gene: TRBJ1-5
D gene: TRBD1

CDR3 protein: CASSLNPRSSYNEQFF
CDR3 DNA: TGTGCCAGCAGCTTAAACCCTCGAAGCTCCTACAATGAGCAGTTCTTC
V gene: TRBV11-2
clone size: NA
J gene: TRBJ2-1
D gene: NA

CDR3 protein: CASSLTPSAGETQYF
CDR3 DNA: TGCGCCAGCAGCCTCACCCCTAGCGCGGGGGAGACCCAGTACTTC
V gene: TRBV5-1
clone size: NA
J gene: TRBJ2-5
D gene: NA

CDR3 protein: CASSQEGARTGELFF
CDR3 DNA: TGTGCCAGCAGCCAAGAGGGGGCGAGAACCGGGGAGCTGTTTTTT
V gene: TRBV4-2
clone size: NA
J gene: TRBJ2-2
D gene: NA

CDR3 protein: CASRLLAGGTEAFF
CDR3 DNA: TGTGCCAGCAGGCTATTGGCGGGGGGAACTGAAGCTTTCTTT
V gene: TRBV5-6
clone size: NA
J gene: TRBJ1-1
D gene: NA

CDR3 protein: CASSFAGRRPYEQYF
CDR3 DNA: TGTGCCAGCAGTTTCGCCGGGAGAAGACCCTACGAGCAGTACTTC
V gene: TRBV27
clone size: NA
J gene: TRBJ2-7
D gene: NA

CDR3 protein: CASSQRTSWPGELFF
CDR3 DNA: TGCGCCAGCAGCCAACGGACTAGTTGGCCCGGGGAGCTGTTTTTT
V gene: TRBV4-1
clone size: NA
J gene: TRBJ2-2
D gene: TRBD2

CDR3 protein: CASTPGGANNQPQHF
CDR3 DNA: TGTGCCAGTACCCCTGGGGGGGCCAACAATCAGCCCCAGCATTTT
V gene: TRBV19
clone size: NA
J gene: TRBJ1-5
D gene: NA

CDR3 protein: CASSENYEQYF
CDR3 DNA: TGTGCCAGCAGCGAGAACTACGAGCAGTACTTC
V gene: TRBV7-9
clone size: NA
J gene: TRBJ2-7
D gene: NA

CDR3 protein: CSVAGGQGSYGYTF
CDR3 DNA: TGCAGCGTCGCCGGAGGGCAGGGGTCGTATGGCTACACCTTC
V gene: TRBV29-1
clone size: NA
J gene: TRBJ1-2
D gene: NA

CDR3 protein: CASSLFSLQETQYF
CDR3 DNA: TGTGCCAGCAGCTTATTCTCGCTCCAAGAGACCCAGTACTTC
V gene: TRBV7-9
clone size: NA
J gene: TRBJ2-5
D gene: NA

CDR3 protein: CSVEDGASGYTDTQYF
CDR3 DNA: TGCAGCGTTGAAGATGGGGCTAGCGGATACACAGATACGCAGTATTTT
V gene: TRBV29-1
clone size: NA
J gene: TRBJ2-3
D gene: TRBD2

CDR3 protein: CASSLAGEGNEKLFF
CDR3 DNA: TGCGCCAGCAGCTTGGCTGGCGAGGGGAATGAAAAACTGTTTTTT
V gene: TRBV5-1
clone size: once
J gene: TRBJ1-4
D gene: NA

CDR3 protein: CASEGASGFYEQYF
CDR3 DNA: TGTGCCAGCGAGGGGGCCAGCGGGTTCTACGAGCAGTACTTC
V gene: TRBV2
clone size: few
J gene: TRBJ2-7
D gene: NA

CDR3 protein: CASSLTDSNTIYF
CDR3 DNA: TGTGCCAGCAGCTTAACGGACAGTAACACCATATATTTT
V gene: TRBV7-3
clone size: NA
J gene: TRBJ1-3
D gene: NA

CDR3 protein: CASGWDDSYGYTF
CDR3 DNA: TGTGCTAGTGGTTGGGACGACAGCTATGGCTACACCTTC
V gene: TRBV12-5
clone size: NA
J gene: TRBJ1-2
D gene: NA

CDR3 protein: CASSLGLYEQYF
CDR3 DNA: TGTGCCAGCAGTTTGGGACTCTACGAGCAGTACTTC
V gene: TRBV11-2
clone size: NA
J gene: TRBJ2-7
D gene: NA

CDR3 protein: CASSEDRGRITGELFF
CDR3 DNA: TGTGCCAGCAGCGAAGACAGGGGGCGAATAACCGGGGAGCTGTTTTTT
V gene: TRBV9
clone size: NA
J gene: TRBJ2-2
D gene: TRBD1

CDR3 protein: CASSQLRAGGLNEQFF
CDR3 DNA: TGTGCCAGCAGCCAACTCAGGGCGGGGGGGCTCAATGAGCAGTTCTTC
V gene: TRBV4-2
clone size: NA
J gene: TRBJ2-1
D gene: TRBD2

CDR3 protein: CASSATLGEGRDEQFF
CDR3 DNA: TGTGCCAGCAGCGCTACCCTCGGGGAGGGACGCGATGAGCAGTTCTTC
V gene: TRBV9
clone size: once
J gene: TRBJ2-1
D gene: TRBD2

CDR3 protein: CASSLWGNTIYF
CDR3 DNA: TGTGCCAGCAGCTTGTGGGGAAACACCATATATTTT
V gene: TRBV5-6
clone size: NA
J gene: TRBJ1-3
D gene: NA

CDR3 protein: CASSPPGRLSGNTIYF
CDR3 DNA: TGTGCCAGCTCACCCCCTGGACGGCTCTCTGGAAACACCATATATTTT
V gene: TRBV18
clone size: NA
J gene: TRBJ1-3
D gene: NA

CDR3 protein: CASSSRPLWRGTNEKLFF
CDR3 DNA: TGTGCCAGCAGTTCCCGCCCCTTATGGAGGGGAACTAATGAAAAACTGTTTTTT
V gene: TRBV28
clone size: NA
J gene: TRBJ1-4
D gene: NA

CDR3 protein: CAWTDSGGTQYF
CDR3 DNA: TGTGCCTGGACGGACAGCGGCGGGACCCAGTACTTC
V gene: TRBV30
clone size: NA
J gene: TRBJ2-5
D gene: NA

CDR3 protein: CASSVAGGLSTGELFF
CDR3 DNA: TGTGCCAGCAGCGTGGCGGGGGGGTTGAGCACCGGGGAGCTGTTTTTT
V gene: TRBV9
clone size: NA
J gene: TRBJ2-2
D gene: TRBD2

CDR3 protein: CATQGIEKLFF
CDR3 DNA: TGTGCCACCCAAGGTATTGAAAAACTGTTTTTT
V gene: TRBV28
clone size: NA
J gene: TRBJ1-4
D gene: NA

CDR3 protein: CASSKAEPSYEQYF
CDR3 DNA: TGTGCCAGCAGCAAAGCGGAACCCTCCTACGAGCAGTACTTC
V gene: TRBV21-1
clone size: NA
J gene: TRBJ2-7
D gene: NA

CDR3 protein: CASSEWKVGTQPQHF
CDR3 DNA: TGTGCCAGCAGTGAATGGAAAGTGGGGACGCAGCCCCAGCATTTT
V gene: TRBV2
clone size: NA
J gene: TRBJ1-5
D gene: NA

CDR3 protein: CSVQKTGNTEAFF
CDR3 DNA: TGCAGCGTCCAAAAGACAGGAAACACTGAAGCTTTCTTT
V gene: TRBV29-1
clone size: NA
J gene: TRBJ1-1
D gene: NA

CDR3 protein: CASSPPLPGQVRYNEQFF
CDR3 DNA: TGTGCCAGCAGTCCCCCGCTCCCCGGACAGGTTAGGTACAATGAGCAGTTCTTC
V gene: TRBV27
clone size: once
J gene: TRBJ2-1
D gene: TRBD1

CDR3 protein: CASSQDESGLGYNEQFF
CDR3 DNA: TGCGCCAGCAGCCAAGATGAGTCGGGACTAGGCTACAATGAGCAGTTCTTC
V gene: TRBV4-3
clone size: NA
J gene: TRBJ2-1
D gene: TRBD2

CDR3 protein: CASSLAGVETQYF
CDR3 DNA: TGTGCCAGCAGCTTAGCTGGGGTCGAGACCCAGTACTTC
V gene: TRBV7-6
clone size: NA
J gene: TRBJ2-5
D gene: NA

CDR3 protein: CASSPQGFTEAFF
CDR3 DNA: TGCGCCAGCAGCCCTCAGGGTTTCACTGAAGCTTTCTTT
V gene: TRBV5-1
clone size: NA
J gene: TRBJ1-1
D gene: NA

CDR3 protein: CASSESGSLSTLHF
CDR3 DNA: TGTGCCAGCAGTGAATCGGGCAGTTTGAGTACCCTCCACTTT
V gene: TRBV25-1
clone size: once
J gene: TRBJ1-6
D gene: NA